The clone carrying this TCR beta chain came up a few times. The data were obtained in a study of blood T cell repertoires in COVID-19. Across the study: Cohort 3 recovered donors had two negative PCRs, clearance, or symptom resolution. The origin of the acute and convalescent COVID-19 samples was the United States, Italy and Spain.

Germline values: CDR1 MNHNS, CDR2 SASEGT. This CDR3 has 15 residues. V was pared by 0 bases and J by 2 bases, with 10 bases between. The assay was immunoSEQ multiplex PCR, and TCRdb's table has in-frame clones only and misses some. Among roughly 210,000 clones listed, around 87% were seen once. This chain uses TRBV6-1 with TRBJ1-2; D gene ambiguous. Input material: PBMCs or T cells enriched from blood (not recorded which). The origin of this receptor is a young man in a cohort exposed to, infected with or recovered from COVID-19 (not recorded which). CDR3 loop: CASSEAAGKNYGYTF. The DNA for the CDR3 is TGTGCCAGCAGTGAAGCCGCGGGAAAAAACTATGGCTACACCTTC.